What follows are 10 T cell receptor beta chains derived from one specimen sequenced in a study of shared clonotypes between healthy human individuals. Using immunoSEQ multiplex PCR, the repertoire was profiled, and TCRdb retains in-frame clones only, with some absent. There are around 580,000 clones in the sample; 98% occur only once, and less than 0.35% lies in the top ten. Cells designated naive CD8 were CD45RO-negative and were positively selected for CCR7, with terminally differentiated effector memory CD45RA+ cells excluded. Sequenced input: naive CD8+ T cells sorted from blood. The receptors stem from a man aged 30-40 years in good health.

The chain combines TRBV11-2 with TRBJ1-3; unclear D gene. V was trimmed by 1 base and J by 0 bases, leaving 7 bases between them. Germline loops: CDR1 SGHAT, CDR2 FQNNGV. The CDR3 is made up of 15 amino acids. The CDR3 protein is CASSLGKVSGNTIYF. CDR3 nucleotide sequence: TGTGCCAGCAGCTTAGGTAAAGTCTCTGGAAACACCATATATTTT.

The chain has TRBV2 and TRBJ1-5; D not certain. Trimming shortened V by 0 bases and J by 2 bases, and 17 bases separated the two germline ends. The germline gives CDR1 SNHLY, CDR2 FYNNEI. The CDR3 covers 18 residues. The CDR3 loop reads CASSEALSEERGNQPQHF. The CDR3 DNA reads TGTGCCAGCAGTGAAGCTTTATCAGAGGAAAGGGGCAATCAGCCCCAGCATTTT.

The V and J genes are TRBV6-1 and TRBJ2-7, with TRBD1 identical over 9 bases. The germline V gene encodes CDR1 MNHNS and CDR2 SASEGT. V was clipped by 2 bases and J by 5 bases; unmatched bases: 7. The CDR3 contains 15 residues. In DNA, the CDR3 is TGTGCCAGCAGTGAATACAGGGGGCGCAAGGACGAGCAGTACTTC. Translation gives CASSEYRGRKDEQYF.

The chain carries TRBV5-4 and TRBJ2-3; TRBD2 might be the D (6 bases). V was clipped by 4 bases and J by 1 base, with 13 bases between them. This CDR3 spans 15 amino acids. Germline values: CDR1 SGHNT, CDR2 YYREEE (reference sequence). CDR3 protein: CASSLGEARTDTQYF. The CDR3 nucleotides are TGTGCCAGCAGCCTAGGGGAGGCCCGCACAGATACGCAGTATTTT.

The V and J genes are TRBV7-8 and TRBJ2-1; 11 bases fit TRBD2. The length of the CDR3 is 17 residues. The J segment lost 2 bases and the V segment lost 3 bases, leaving 6 bases of the junction unmatched. Per germline, CDR1 SGHVS and CDR2 FQNEAQ. CDR3 region: CASSFYLAGGTYNEQFF. CDR3 coding DNA: TGTGCCAGCAGCTTTTATTTAGCGGGAGGGACCTACAATGAGCAGTTCTTC.

This chain uses TRBV25-1 with TRBJ1-4, with a tentative D call TRBD1 (6 bases). Germline V lookup: CDR1 MGHDK, CDR2 SYGVNS. This CDR3 has 16 residues. Trimming removed 6 bases from V and 0 bases from J, with 14 bases in between. For the CDR3, the DNA is TGTGCCAGCAGCCAACAGGGAATCCCAACTAATGAAAAACTGTTTTTT. Translating it yields CASSQQGIPTNEKLFF.

The genes are TRBV5-4 and TRBJ1-2; D is possibly TRBD1 (5 bases). Trimming stripped 4 bases from V and 6 bases from J, with 10 bases between. The germline CDR1 and CDR2 sequences are SGHNT and YYREEE (reference sequence). This CDR3 contains 12 residues. DNA of the CDR3: TGTGCCAGCAGCCAACCGACAGATGGCTACACCTTC. This codes for CASSQPTDGYTF.

Concerning this clone itself: Other DNA variants within this sample encode the same CDR3. The genes are TRBV5-6 and TRBJ2-5; 10 positions match TRBD1. The J segment lost 5 bases and the V segment lost 0 bases, leaving 4 bases of the junction unmatched. In germline, CDR1 is SGHDT, CDR2 YYEEEE. The CDR3 loop spans 15 amino acids. CDR3 sequence reads: CASSLGQGAWETQYF. CDR3 coding DNA: TGTGCCAGCAGCTTGGGACAGGGGGCATGGGAGACCCAGTACTTC. The complete variable domain, with remaining parts taken from reference TRBV5-6 and TRBJ2-5, reads DAGVTQSPTHLIKTRGQQVTLRCSPKSGHDTVSWYQQALGQGPQFIFQYYEEEERQRGNFPDRFSGHQFPNYSSELNVNALLLGDSALYLCASSLGQGAWETQYFGPGTRLLVL.

This chain uses TRBV2 with TRBJ2-7; D unclear. Germline assignment: CDR1 SNHLY and CDR2 FYNNEI. The length of the CDR3 is 14 residues. Trimming removed 4 bases at V and 5 bases at J, with 15 bases between. The CDR3 loop reads CASSAEDLTNEQYF. The CDR3 nucleotides read TGTGCCAGCAGTGCTGAGGACCTCACCAACGAGCAGTACTTC.

The CDR3 sequence is CASSRSDGDYEQYF. The CDR3 nucleotides read TGTGCCAGCAGCCGCTCGGACGGAGACTACGAGCAGTACTTC. The chain combines TRBV28 with TRBJ2-7; D ambiguous. The germline CDR1 and CDR2 sequences are MDHEN and SYDVKM. Trimming stripped 6 bases from V and 3 bases from J, with 15 bases between. The CDR3 loop spans 14 amino acids.